This passage covers 27 T cell receptor beta chains from one sample sequenced in a study of cytomegalovirus exposure and HLA in healthy donors. The PCR contained 60 Vbeta and 13 Jbeta primers. Repertoires were generated with immunoSEQ multiplex PCR, while TCRdb's copy carries only in-frame clones and drops some. The profile shows around 140,000 clones, about 77% of them singletons. Sample: PBMCs. The receptors derive from a female donor in good health and CMV-seronegative.

The chain joins TRBV12-5 to TRBJ1-1, with D possibly matching TRBD1 (5 bases). The CDR3 sequence is 16 residues long. The germline V gene encodes CDR1 LGHNT and CDR2 FRNRAP. Trimming stripped 7 bases from V and 0 bases from J, with 18 bases between. DNA of the CDR3: TGTGCTAGTGCTCTTTGGTCAGGGCCGATGAACACTGAAGCTTTCTTT. It translates to CASALWSGPMNTEAFF.

This clone is a singleton in its sample. The chain recombines TRBV6-5 with TRBJ1-4; D is possibly TRBD1 (6 bases). The CDR3 has 13 amino acids. Per the germline V gene, CDR1 is MNHEY and CDR2 is SVGAGI. V shed 7 bases and J shed 6 bases, with 12 bases lying between them. The CDR3 region has the DNA TGTGCCAGCACGACGGGGGGCGATGAAAAACTGTTTTTT. This encodes CASTTGGDEKLFF.

V is TRBV6-6 and J is TRBJ2-2, with 10 bases lining up with TRBD1. Germline V gene data show CDR1 as MNHNY and CDR2 as SVGAGI (reference sequence). This CDR3 has 16 amino acids. With 6 bases clipped from V and 5 bases from J, the junction kept 9 bases outside the gene matches. This CDR3 is CASSAGTGVSTGELFF. For the CDR3, the DNA is TGTGCCAGCAGCGCCGGGACAGGGGTATCTACCGGGGAGCTGTTTTTT.

The chain is built from TRBV11-3 and TRBJ2-3; 9 bases are shared with TRBD1. J gave up 2 bases and V 0 bases, and 9 bases lay outside the gene matches. Germline lookup yields CDR1 SGHNT and CDR2 YENEEA. This CDR3 region has 18 residues. The CDR3 spells CASSLDRPGTGNTDTQYF. DNA of the CDR3: TGTGCCAGCAGCTTAGATAGACCTGGGACAGGGAACACAGATACGCAGTATTTT.

This clone was observed a few times. The chain uses TRBV27 and TRBJ1-1, with 7 bases matching TRBD1. The junction had 6 bases not matched to a gene; V was cut back by 4 bases and J by 4 bases. The CDR3 consists of 14 residues. The germline CDR1 and CDR2 sequences are MNHEY and SMNVEV (reference sequence). The CDR3 DNA follows: TGTGCCAGCAGTTACGACAGGGAAGCCACTGAAGCTTTCTTT. The encoded protein is CASSYDREATEAFF.

The chain joins TRBV19 to TRBJ1-3, with D possibly being TRBD1 (6 bases). Germline loops: CDR1 LNHDA, CDR2 SQIVND (reference sequence). Deletions cut 6 bases from V and 8 bases from J, with 17 bases between. The CDR3 sequence is 14 residues long. The CDR3 region is CASREQGYTDTIYF. CDR3 sequence (DNA): TGTGCCAGTAGGGAACAGGGTTATACGGACACCATATATTTT.

V and J are TRBV27 and TRBJ2-6; 8 nucleotides line up with TRBD2. The V gene's germline CDR1 is MNHEY and CDR2 SMNVEV (reference sequence). Trimming at V came to 6 bases and at J to 0 bases, leaving 13 bases not matched to a gene. The CDR3 contains 19 residues. This CDR3 reads CASRPDAGGLSSGANVLTF. CDR3 sequence (DNA): TGTGCCAGCAGACCTGACGCGGGGGGTCTTAGCTCTGGGGCCAACGTCCTGACTTTC. Based on the CDR3 plus reference TRBV27 and TRBJ2-6, the full variable domain is EAQVTQNPRYLITVTGKKLTVTCSQNMNHEYMSWYRQDPGLGLRQIYYSMNVEVTDKGDVPEGYKVSRKEKRNFPLILESPSPNQTSLYFCASRPDAGGLSSGANVLTFGAGSRLTVL.

J is TRBJ2-7 and V is TRBV9; no clear D gene. This CDR3 region has 11 residues. CDR1 SGDLS and CDR2 YYNGEE come from the germline V gene. V was shortened by 2 bases and J by 4 bases, with 4 bases between the two germline ends. CDR3 nucleotide sequence: TGTGCCAGCAGCGTTAATTACGAGCAGTACTTC. Its translation: CASSVNYEQYF.

The chain couples TRBV5-1 to TRBJ1-6; D unresolved. Trimming took 2 bases from V and 9 from J, leaving 15 bases between them. The CDR3 length is 15 residues. Germline values: CDR1 SGHRS, CDR2 YFSETQ. CDR3: CASSLEGRVGSPLHF. Written as DNA, the CDR3 is TGCGCCAGCAGCTTAGAAGGGCGGGTAGGTTCACCCCTCCACTTT.

This clone was seen more than once but under ten times. The chain uses TRBV5-6 and TRBJ1-1; 7 bases match TRBD1. The CDR3 is 15 residues long. Per germline, CDR1 SGHDT and CDR2 YYEEEE. V shed 3 bases and J 8 bases; nucleotides not matched to a gene: 13. The CDR3 reads CASSSRDRTLREAFF. CDR3 DNA sequence: TGTGCCAGCAGCTCCCGGGACAGAACACTCCGGGAAGCTTTCTTT.

Only a few counts were recorded for this clone. The chain carries TRBV19 and TRBJ1-1; a possible D gene is TRBD1 (6 bases). Trimming took 3 bases from V and 2 from J, leaving 13 bases between them. Germline lookup yields CDR1 LNHDA and CDR2 SQIVND (reference sequence). CDR3 length equals 15 residues. As DNA, the CDR3 is TGTGCCAGTAGTATGCCGCCAGGGGCTAACACTGAAGCTTTCTTT. As protein: CASSMPPGANTEAFF.

The chain has TRBV5-4 and TRBJ2-5; weak D call: TRBD1 (7 bases). The CDR3 is 16 residues long. CDR1 and CDR2 from the germline V gene are SGHNT and YYREEE (reference sequence). With 4 bases removed from V and 1 base from J, the gap between germline ends came to 17 bases. The CDR3 nucleotides read TGTGCCAGCAGCACGGGGCCAGGGGGGATCCAAGAGACCCAGTACTTC. Translation: CASSTGPGGIQETQYF. The full variable domain, completed using reference TRBV5-4 and TRBJ2-5, is ETGVTQSPTHLIKTRGQQVTLRCSSQSGHNTVSWYQQALGQGPQFIFQYYREEENGRGNFPPRFSGLQFPNYSSELNVNALELDDSALYLCASSTGPGGIQETQYFGPGTRLLVL.

The rearrangement links TRBV7-2 to TRBJ2-6; unclear D gene. The CDR3 covers 17 residues. CDR1 SGHTA and CDR2 FQGNSA come from the germline V gene. V was clipped by 0 bases and J by 0 bases, with 9 bases between them. The CDR3 is CASSLAEWASGANVLTF. The CDR3 region has the DNA TGTGCCAGCAGCTTAGCAGAGTGGGCCTCTGGGGCCAACGTCCTGACTTTC.

This sequence joins TRBV1 and TRBJ1-1. TRBV1 is a pseudogene. The CDR3 is 12 residues long. The DNA of the CDR3 is TGCACCAGCAGCCAAGGAGAGATCGGAGCTTTCTTT. Translating it yields CTSSQGEIGAFF.

This clone was seen more than once but under ten times. V is TRBV19 and J is TRBJ1-1, with D maybe TRBD1 (5 bases). The V gene lost 3 bases and the J gene lost 0 bases, with 8 bases spanning the gap. The CDR3 has 14 amino acids. Germline CDR1 is LNHDA and CDR2 is SQIVND (reference sequence). In DNA, the CDR3 is TGTGCCAGTAGTATTCGGGGGGTGAACACTGAAGCTTTCTTT. Amino acids: CASSIRGVNTEAFF.

The rearrangement joins TRBV28 to TRBJ1-2; 7 nucleotides line up with TRBD1. CDR3 length: 15 amino acids. The V gene end was trimmed by 4 bases and the J gene end by 8 bases; junction bases not matched to a gene: 13. CDR1 MDHEN and CDR2 SYDVKM come from the germline V gene. Written as DNA, the CDR3 is TGTGCCAGCAGTTCTGAGGACAGGCCCTACGGGGGCTACACCTTC. Translation: CASSSEDRPYGGYTF.

The chain links TRBV15 to TRBJ2-3; TRBD1 agrees at 8 bases. The CDR3 loop spans 16 amino acids. CDR1 is LNHNV, CDR2 YYDKDF, per germline (reference sequence). Germline trimming cut 3 bases from V and 2 bases from J; bases unmatched to any gene: 7. The CDR3, as DNA: TGTGCCACCAGCAGGAACAGGGGGGCAATCACAGATACGCAGTATTTT. It encodes CATSRNRGAITDTQYF.

The chain combines TRBV9 with TRBJ2-2, with TRBD2 as a possible D gene (6 bases). V dropped 5 bases and J dropped 6 bases, with 14 bases sitting between them. The CDR3 loop spans 14 amino acids. Germline V lookup: CDR1 SGDLS, CDR2 YYNGEE. CDR3 protein: CASSWRGSSGELFF. CDR3 in DNA: TGTGCCAGCAGTTGGAGGGGTTCATCCGGGGAGCTGTTTTTT.

This chain links TRBV19 with TRBJ2-2; 7 nucleotides line up with TRBD2. Germline V gene sequence: CDR1 LNHDA, CDR2 SQIVND (reference sequence). V lost 8 bases to trimming and J lost 5 bases; unmatched junction nucleotides: 14. The CDR3 sequence is 16 residues long. CDR3 nucleotides: TGTGCCAGTCTGTTCTTAACGGGGGGTAGGACCGGGGAGCTGTTTTTT. Translating gives CASLFLTGGRTGELFF.

About this clone itself: Its ends do not fully match the called genes, so a read error is possible. In DNA form, the CDR3 reads TGTGCCAGCAACTACCGGTGGGAGGATGGCTACCCCTTC. Translating gives CASNYRWEDGYPF. The chain has TRBV7-9 and TRBJ1-2; D unresolved. The CDR3 consists of 13 residues. The germline V gene encodes CDR1 SEHNR and CDR2 FQNEAQ (reference sequence).

The gene calls are TRBV19 and TRBJ1-1, with TRBD1 identical over 7 bases. The CDR3 is made up of 16 amino acids. The V gene end was trimmed by 6 bases and the J gene end by 1 base; junction bases not matched to a gene: 11. CDR1 is LNHDA and CDR2 is SQIVND in the germline V gene (reference sequence). The CDR3 protein is CASRPGDRTSNTEAFF. The CDR3, as DNA: TGTGCCAGTAGACCTGGGGACAGAACATCGAACACTGAAGCTTTCTTT.

The gene calls are TRBV6-1 and TRBJ1-2, with D tentatively TRBD1 (5 bases). Germline CDR1 and CDR2: MNHNS and SASEGT. The CDR3 extends over 12 amino acids. The V gene lost 10 bases and the J gene lost 2 bases, with 11 bases spanning the gap. The CDR3 DNA sequence: TGTGCCACACTAAACAGGAACTATGGCTACACCTTC. It codes for CATLNRNYGYTF.

The CDR3 coding sequence is TGCGCCAGCAGCGTTTTAGGGAATGGGGCGGAAAAACTGTTTTTT. It translates to CASSVLGNGAEKLFF. V and J are TRBV5-1 and TRBJ1-4; D is perhaps TRBD1 (5 bases). CDR3 length equals 15 residues. CDR1 and CDR2 from the germline V gene are SGHRS and YFSETQ. V lost 4 bases and J 8 bases, leaving 18 bases between the germline ends. The whole variable domain, filled in from reference TRBV5-1 and TRBJ1-4, reads KAGVTQTPRYLIKTRGQQVTLSCSPISGHRSVSWYQQTPGQGLQFLFEYFSETQRNKGNFPGRFSGRQFSNSRSEMNVSTLELGDSALYLCASSVLGNGAEKLFFGSGTQLSVL.

The V and J genes are TRBV28 and TRBJ2-5, with D possibly TRBD1 on 6 matching bases. The CDR3 has 12 residues. Trimming stripped 5 bases from V and 8 bases from J, with 12 bases between. Germline CDR1 is MDHEN and CDR2 is SYDVKM. The CDR3 sequence: CASSTTGRTQYF. The CDR3 DNA is TGTGCCAGCAGTACCACAGGGAGAACCCAGTACTTC. Together with reference TRBV28 and TRBJ2-5, the CDR3 gives the full variable domain: DVKVTQSSRYLVKRTGEKVFLECVQDMDHENMFWYRQDPGLGLRLIYFSYDVKMKEKGDIPEGYSVSREKKERFSLILESASTNQTSMYLCASSTTGRTQYFGPGTRLLVL.

With respect to this clone: This CDR3 is also generated by other DNA sequences in the sample. The V gene is TRBV2, the J gene TRBJ1-5; no reliable D call. Trimming took 6 bases from V and 9 from J, leaving 21 bases between them. Germline V gene sequence: CDR1 SNHLY, CDR2 FYNNEI. The length of the CDR3 is 15 residues. CDR3 sequence (DNA): TGTGCCAGCAGACCCCAGGAGGCTGCTGGCTCGCCCCAGCATTTT. This sequence encodes CASRPQEAAGSPQHF.

J is TRBJ1-4 and V is TRBV11-2; D remains unclear. V lost 5 bases and J lost 7, with 14 bases in between. The CDR3 runs 14 residues. Per germline, CDR1 SGHAT and CDR2 FQNNGV. The CDR3 loop reads CASSPKAGGEKLFF. CDR3 nucleotides: TGTGCCAGCAGCCCTAAGGCGGGCGGTGAAAAACTGTTTTTT.

This chain uses TRBV28 with TRBJ1-1; TRBD1 agrees at 7 bases. From germline, CDR1 is MDHEN and CDR2 SYDVKM. The CDR3 has 12 residues. The CDR3 loop is CAGQDLNTEAFF. The CDR3 DNA follows: TGTGCTGGACAGGACTTGAACACTGAAGCTTTCTTT.